This T cell receptor beta chain was identified during a study of Ad26.COV2.S vaccination and SARS-CoV-2 variants. Study outcomes and limitations: Researchers reported similar non-spike TCR breadth in vaccine and placebo recipients. Spike-specific responses of CD8+ and CD4+ T cells were reported to display substantial breadth after vaccination. Analyses that measured TCR breadth and depth may have underestimated total T cell responses.

This clone is judged medium-sized. Its target is not known. The table came from immunoSEQ multiplex PCR; TCRdb's copy has only in-frame clones and leaves some out. The sample has around 94,000 clones; around three quarters are singletons. The material was peripheral blood, obtained after recovery from COVID-19. The source of this sequence is a human donor who had recovered from COVID-19.

CDR3 nucleotide sequence: TGTGCCAGCAGCCGAGACCCGAACGGGGAGCTGTTTTTT. Translation gives CASSRDPNGELFF. The chain has TRBV7-3 and TRBJ2-2, with D hard to call. There are 13 residues in the CDR3. CDR1 is SGHTA and CDR2 is FQGTGA in the germline V gene. V dropped 5 bases and J dropped 7 bases, with 11 bases sitting between them.